A single sample gave rise to the 26 T cell receptor beta chains below, sequenced in a study of T cell clonality in common variable immunodeficiency. Produced via immunoSEQ multiplex PCR; TCRdb's table is partial and in-frame only. The sample was found to contain about 34,000 clones, and every one recurs. Sequencing input: peripheral blood mononuclear cells. These receptors were obtained from a person aged 18 to 75 in good health.

This clone was found many times. The read terminates 3 residues before the CDR3 end, so the remaining end is supplied by the germline J gene. The chain has TRBV29-1 and TRBJ2-1, with a weak D call TRBD1 (6 bases). In germline, CDR1 is SQVTM, CDR2 ANQGSEA. This CDR3 has 14 residues. The ends were cut back, 8 bases at V and 3 bases at J, with 17 bases in the middle. The covered CDR3 bases are TGCAGCTGCCCCCGAGGGACACGCTACAATGAG. Amino acids: CSCPRGTRYNE. In full, the CDR3 reads CSCPRGTRYNEQFF.

This clone was recorded many times. The read stops 3 residues short of the end of the CDR3; the missing end is completed from the germline J gene. This chain joins TRBV19 and TRBJ2-2; the D gene is possibly TRBD1 (5 bases). This CDR3 has 15 amino acids. Germline loops: CDR1 LNHDA, CDR2 SQIVND (reference sequence). Trimming stripped 3 bases from V and 7 bases from J, with 15 bases between. The CDR3 sequence: CASSISQGRIGELFF. The covered CDR3 bases are TGTGCCAGTAGTATCTCGCAGGGAAGAATCGGGGAG.

This clone was recorded many times. The CDR3 extends 3 residues past the end of the read, so its final part is completed from the germline J gene. The rearrangement links TRBV5-5 to TRBJ1-1, with D possibly TRBD1 on 6 matching bases. Germline values: CDR1 SGHKS, CDR2 YYEKEE (reference sequence). V was cut by 1 base and J by 1 base, with 11 bases left in between. This CDR3 is 15 amino acids long. CDR3 loop: CASSLTGTTNTEAFF. CDR3 DNA, as far as it was read: TGTGCCAGCAGCTTGACCGGGACAACGAACACTGAA.

This clone has at least ten counts. From the germline J gene comes the end of the CDR3, since the read stops 3 residues before it. The V and J genes are TRBV15 and TRBJ2-2; no clear D gene. CDR1 and CDR2 (germline): LNHNV, YYDKDF (reference sequence). CDR3 length: 15 residues. The V end lost 4 bases, the J end lost 5 bases, and 14 bases lay between the germline ends. The DNA read from the CDR3 is TGTGCCACCAGCACCGTGATTACTTGGACCGGGGAG. Its translation: CATSTVITWTGE. The complete CDR3 reads CATSTVITWTGELFF. Together with reference TRBV15 and TRBJ2-2, the CDR3 gives the full variable domain: DAMVIQNPRYQVTQFGKPVTLSCSQTLNHNVMYWYQQKSSQAPKLLFHYYDKDFNNEADTPDNFQSRRPNTSFCFLDIRSPGLGDTAMYLCATSTVITWTGELFFGEGSRLTVL.

This clone showed up many times. The read terminates 3 residues before the CDR3 end, so the remaining end is supplied by the germline J gene. The gene calls are TRBV10-3 and TRBJ1-6; 8 bases are shared with TRBD1. This CDR3 region has 14 residues. CDR1 ENHRY and CDR2 SYGVKD come from the germline V gene. Trimming removed 5 bases from V and 9 bases from J; junction bases left unmatched: 6. Partial CDR3 DNA: TGTGCCATCAGTAAGACAGGGGCGGGTTCACCC. As protein: CAISKTGAGSP. The full CDR3 reads CAISKTGAGSPLHF.

This clone was detected ten times or more. The read gets to within 3 residues of the CDR3 end, and the germline J gene fills in the rest. The V gene is TRBV19, the J gene TRBJ1-2, with 8 bases lining up with TRBD1. Germline V gives CDR1 LNHDA, CDR2 SQIVND (reference sequence). Trimming took 6 bases from V and 7 from J; bases not matched to a gene: 7. This CDR3 spans 13 amino acids. Partial CDR3 DNA: TGTGCCAGTAGCGGACAGGGCCCGGGTGGC. This codes for CASSGQGPGG. Given in full, the CDR3 is CASSGQGPGGYTF.

This clone was seen only a few times. The read ends 3 residues shy of where the CDR3 ends; the end is completed using the germline J gene. The chain recombines TRBV5-8 with TRBJ2-7; 7 bases fit TRBD1. The junction had 10 bases not matched to a gene; V was cut back by 4 bases and J by 3 bases. Germline assignment: CDR1 SGHTS and CDR2 YDEGEE. The CDR3 contains 15 residues. CDR3 region: CASSNHNTGDYEQYF. The CDR3 DNA, read in part, is TGTGCCAGCAGCAACCACAATACAGGGGACTACGAG.

This clone was counted ten times or more. The read terminates 3 residues before the CDR3 end, so the remaining end is supplied by the germline J gene. The J gene is TRBJ1-1, the V gene TRBV2; TRBD1 matches 11 bases. After removal of 1 base from V and 5 bases from J, the junction contained 9 bases not matched to a gene. CDR1 and CDR2 (germline): SNHLY, FYNNEI. The CDR3 contains 17 residues. The CDR3 sequence: CASSEVGQGAVWTEAFF. The DNA read from the CDR3 is TGTGCCAGCAGTGAAGTCGGACAGGGGGCGGTCTGGACTGAA.

This clone showed up many times. The read is 3 residues too short to cover the CDR3 end, so that end is filled in from the germline J gene. The J gene is TRBJ2-1, the V gene TRBV4-1, with 7 bases identical to TRBD1. Losses at the gene ends were 0 bases for V and 2 bases for J; bases not matched to a gene: 4. CDR1 is MGHRA, CDR2 YSYEKL, per germline. The CDR3 is 16 amino acids. CDR3 DNA (partial): TGCGCCAGCAGCCAAGATCGCACAGGGGCCTACAATGAG. Translated: CASSQDRTGAYNE. The full CDR3 is CASSQDRTGAYNEQFF.

Many counts were recorded for this clone. The CDR3 extends 3 residues past the end of the read, so its final part is completed from the germline J gene. Other DNA sequences in this specimen translate into the identical CDR3. The chain is built from TRBV12-5 and TRBJ2-5, with TRBD2 matching 12 bases. This CDR3 spans 16 amino acids. V lost 1 base and J lost 4; bases outside the gene matches: 4. CDR1 and CDR2 (germline): LGHNT, FRNRAP. Partial CDR3 DNA: TGTGCTAGTGGTTTGGGACTAGCGGGAGTCGGAGAGACC. It specifies CASGLGLAGVGET. The CDR3 in its entirety is CASGLGLAGVGETQYF. Supplemented by reference TRBV12-5 and TRBJ2-5, the full variable domain reads DARVTQTPRHKVTEMGQEVTMRCQPILGHNTVFWYRQTMMQGLELLAYFRNRAPLDDSGMPKDRFSAEMPDATLATLKIQPSEPRDSAVYFCASGLGLAGVGETQYFGPGTRLLVL.

There are many counts of this clone. Read data end 3 residues before the CDR3 end; the end is taken from the germline J gene. This chain connects TRBV5-1 to TRBJ1-3, with TRBD1 matching 9 bases. The germline CDR1 and CDR2 sequences are SGHRS and YFSETQ. This CDR3 is 14 amino acids long. V lost 1 base, J lost 8 bases, and 4 bases stayed unmatched. The CDR3 DNA, read in part, is TGCGCCAGCAGCTTGTCGGGACAGGGCCACACC. This codes for CASSLSGQGHT. The whole CDR3 sequence reads CASSLSGQGHTIYF.

This clone appeared many times. With the read ending 3 residues before the CDR3 end, the germline J gene is used to fill in that end. V usage is TRBV7-3 and J usage is TRBJ2-1, with D perhaps matching TRBD2 (5 bases). The CDR3 contains 14 residues. With 2 bases removed from V and 3 bases from J, the gap between germline ends came to 8 bases. Per germline, CDR1 SGHTA and CDR2 FQGTGA. The CDR3 loop reads CASSLGLDYNEQFF. CDR3 DNA, as far as it was read: TGTGCCAGCAGCTTAGGACTCGACTACAATGAG. Using reference TRBV7-3 and TRBJ2-1 for the parts outside the CDR3, the full variable domain is GAGVSQTPSNKVTEKGKYVELRCDPISGHTALYWYRQSLGQGPEFLIYFQGTGAADDSGLPNDRFFAVRPEGSVSTLKIQRTERGDSAVYLCASSLGLDYNEQFFGPGTRLTVL.

This clone was seen many times. The CDR3 extends 3 residues past the end of the read, so its final part is completed from the germline J gene. The chain employs TRBV6-4 and TRBJ2-1; 7 bases agree with TRBD2. Germline CDR1 MRHNA, CDR2 SNTAGT. V lost 6 bases and J lost 5; bases outside the gene matches: 10. This CDR3 has 15 amino acids. The DNA read from the CDR3 is TGTGCCAGCAGACGGGACTACCAATACAACAATGAG. It codes for CASRRDYQYNNE. The full-length CDR3 reads as CASRRDYQYNNEQFF.

This clone appeared many times. The read gets to within 3 residues of the CDR3 end, and the germline J gene fills in the rest. The gene calls are TRBV5-1 and TRBJ2-1; TRBD2 matches 9 bases. Germline loops: CDR1 SGHRS, CDR2 YFSETQ. The junction had 1 base not matched to a gene; V was cut back by 0 bases and J by 3 bases. The CDR3 runs 15 residues. The CDR3 region is CASSLGLAVYNEQFF. CDR3 DNA (partial): TGCGCCAGCAGCTTGGGACTAGCGGTCTACAATGAG.

This clone was recorded at least ten times. The observed sequence ends 3 residues before the CDR3 terminus, with the missing tail filled in from the germline J gene. This chain joins TRBV5-8 and TRBJ1-2; unclear D gene. CDR1 is SGHTS and CDR2 is YDEGEE in the germline V gene. Deletions cut 5 bases from V and 4 bases from J, with 12 bases between. The CDR3 runs to 13 residues. Incomplete CDR3 DNA: TGTGCCAGCAGAGCCGCACAGACCTATGGC. Translating it yields CASRAAQTYG. The entire CDR3 protein reads CASRAAQTYGYTF. Based on the CDR3 plus reference TRBV5-8 and TRBJ1-2, the full variable domain is EAGVTQSPTHLIKTRGQQATLRCSPISGHTSVYWYQQALGLGLQFLLWYDEGEERNRGNFPPRFSGRQFPNYSSELNVNALELEDSALYLCASRAAQTYGYTFGSGTRLTVV.

As to this clone: The sequence runs out 3 residues before the end of the CDR3; the remainder is reconstructed from the germline J gene. This rearrangement joins TRBV5-4 to TRBJ2-1; 13 nucleotides agree with TRBD2. The trim removed 3 bases at V and 4 bases at J, leaving 4 bases unmatched. The CDR3 has 16 residues. Germline CDR1 SGHNT, CDR2 YYREEE (reference sequence). Partial CDR3 DNA: TGTGCCAGCAGCTCGGGACTAGCGGGACTATACAATGAG. This encodes CASSSGLAGLYNE. The whole CDR3 protein reads CASSSGLAGLYNEQFF.

This clone was found many times. The missing CDR3 end, 3 residues past where the read stops, is filled in from the germline J gene. J is TRBJ2-1 and V is TRBV20-1, with 11 bases lining up with TRBD2. CDR3 length equals 16 residues. Germline V CDR1 and CDR2: DFQATT, SNEGSKA (reference sequence). After removal of 4 bases from V and 4 bases from J, the junction contained 9 bases not matched to a gene. The CDR3 loop is CSATLRLAGKYNEQFF. The CDR3 DNA, read in part, is TGCAGTGCTACCCTGAGACTAGCGGGGAAATACAATGAG.

Ten or more counts support this clone. The read falls 3 residues short of the CDR3 end, and the missing part is taken from the germline J gene. The genes are TRBV11-2 and TRBJ2-1, with 15 bases matching TRBD2. The CDR3 is 15 amino acids. After removal of 4 bases from V and 7 bases from J, the junction contained 2 bases not matched to a gene. Germline values: CDR1 SGHAT, CDR2 FQNNGV. The DNA read from the CDR3 is TGTGCCAGCAGCTGGGGGACTAGCGGGAGGAATGAG. This encodes CASSWGTSGRNE. The CDR3 as a whole reads CASSWGTSGRNEQFF.

The table lists this clone with many counts. The missing CDR3 end, 3 residues past where the read stops, is filled in from the germline J gene. The chain carries TRBV7-2 and TRBJ2-1; TRBD1 matches 7 bases. Germline loops: CDR1 SGHTA, CDR2 FQGNSA. The CDR3 runs to 15 residues. Trimming took 5 bases from V and 5 from J; bases not matched to a gene: 9. This chain's CDR3 is CASSPSGTVNNEQFF. The sequenced CDR3 bases are TGTGCCAGCAGCCCATCCGGGACAGTGAACAATGAG.

This clone was detected many times. CDR3 residues: CASSQRGGQGLNQPQHF. The sequenced part of the CDR3 DNA is TGCGCCAGCAGCCAAAGAGGAGGACAGGGCCTTAATCAGCCC. The chain links TRBV4-1 to TRBJ1-5; 8 bases fit TRBD1. The CDR3 goes on 3 residues after the read ends, and that part is filled in from the germline J gene. The CDR3 spans 17 residues. Germline CDR1 is MGHRA and CDR2 is YSYEKL. After removal of 2 bases from V and 4 bases from J, the junction contained 10 bases not matched to a gene.

This clone was observed at least ten times. The CDR3 end is not reached by the read, which stops 3 residues before it; the germline J gene fills it in. The V call is TRBV6-2 or TRBV6-3, the J call TRBJ1-5; 7 bases are shared with TRBD1. Germline CDR1 is MNHEY and CDR2 is SVGEGT. The ends lost 5 bases at V and 4 bases at J; junction bases unmatched: 5. The CDR3 is 14 amino acids. CDR3 DNA (partial): TGTGCCAGCAGTAAATCAGGGGGGAATCAGCCC. This translates into CASSKSGGNQP. The whole CDR3 reads CASSKSGGNQPQHF.

This clone was seen many times. From the germline J gene comes the end of the CDR3, since the read stops 3 residues before it. The rearrangement links TRBV18 to TRBJ2-7, with no clear D. The CDR3 runs to 15 residues. The V and J ends lost 6 bases and 0 bases respectively, with 15 bases between them. The germline gives CDR1 KGHSH, CDR2 LQKENI. CDR3 loop: CASSFTSTFSYEQYF. The CDR3 bases that were read are TGTGCCAGCTCGTTCACCTCGACATTCTCCTACGAG. Drawing the rest from reference TRBV18 and TRBJ2-7, the complete variable domain is NAGVMQNPRHLVRRRGQEARLRCSPMKGHSHVYWYRQLPEEGLKFMVYLQKENIIDESGMPKERFSAEFPKEGPSILRIQQVVRGDSAAYFCASSFTSTFSYEQYFGPGTRLTVT.

This clone occurred many times. The junction and the germline gene differ at one end; a read error may be behind it. The missing CDR3 end, 3 residues past where the read stops, is filled in from the germline J gene. This rearrangement joins TRBV4-2 to TRBJ2-2; TRBD2 matches 7 bases. Germline CDR1 reads LGHNA; CDR2 reads YNFKEQ. This CDR3 is 16 amino acids long. The DNA read from the CDR3 is TGCGCCAGCAGCCATATCGAGCGGGGCGACACCGGGGAG. Translated: CASSHIERGDTGE. From start to end, the CDR3 is CASSHIERGDTGELFF.

This clone came up many times. The read is 3 residues too short to cover the CDR3 end, so that end is filled in from the germline J gene. This chain uses TRBV27 with TRBJ1-1; the D gene is possibly TRBD1 (5 bases). Germline assignment: CDR1 MNHEY and CDR2 SMNVEV (reference sequence). V was cut by 4 bases and J by 1 base, with 13 bases left in between. The CDR3 is 15 residues long. The CDR3 DNA, read in part, is TGTGCCAGCAGTTCGCCGGGCAGGGCGAACACTGAA. The encoded protein is CASSSPGRANTE. In full, the CDR3 reads CASSSPGRANTEAFF.

This clone was picked up many times. The observed sequence ends 3 residues before the CDR3 terminus, with the missing tail filled in from the germline J gene. This chain joins TRBV30 and TRBJ1-1; D is unclear. Trimming stripped 0 bases from V and 1 base from J, with 6 bases between. Germline CDR1 is GTSNPN and CDR2 is SVGIG (reference sequence). The CDR3 runs to 13 residues. The CDR3 region is CAWSVRGNTEAFF. The sequenced part of the CDR3 DNA is TGTGCCTGGAGTGTACGGGGGAACACTGAA. Complete variable domain (other parts from reference TRBV30 and TRBJ1-1): SQTIHQWPATLVQPVGSPLSLECTVEGTSNPNLYWYRQAAGRGLQLLFYSVGIGQISSEVPQNLSASRPQDRQFILSSKKLLLSDSGFYLCAWSVRGNTEAFFGQGTRLTVV.

This clone has at least ten counts. Relative to the germline gene, one junction end is altered; a read error may explain this. The sequence runs out 3 residues before the end of the CDR3; the remainder is reconstructed from the germline J gene. The rearrangement uses TRBV7-2 and TRBJ1-5; the D is unclear. Germline values: CDR1 SGHTA, CDR2 FQGNSA. The CDR3 runs to 13 residues. The CDR3 DNA, read in part, is TGTGCCAGCAGCCTATTTGGTAATCGGCCC. This sequence encodes CASSLFGNRP. The entire CDR3 reads CASSLFGNRPQHF.